Listed below are T cell receptor beta chains from one sample, sequenced in a study of T cell responses to AZD1222 COVID-19 vaccine. Sequencing was performed with immunoSEQ multiplex PCR; in TCRdb, only in-frame clones are kept and a portion is missing. This sample yields about 100,000 clones, of which over 80% are seen a single time; 6.2% belongs to the top ten. The sample in question was peripheral blood, obtained 28 days after the second AZD1222 dose. These receptors were collected from an adult who received the AZD1222 COVID-19 vaccine. The CDR3 runs from the conserved cysteine through the conserved F or W. Each record gives: V gene, D gene, clone size, J gene, CDR3 DNA, CDR3 protein. D genes are given only for firm matches. Size is omitted from some rows. Given values are once, few, many or a class for expanded clones.

v_call: TRBV15; d_call: TRBD1; clone_size: .; j_call: TRBJ1-3; cdr3_nt: TGTGCCACTTGGGGACAGGTAGACTCTGGAAACACCATATATTTT; cdr3_aa: CATWGQVDSGNTIYF
v_call: TRBV21-1; d_call: .; clone_size: .; j_call: TRBJ2-2; cdr3_nt: TGTGCCAGCAGCACAACGCGGATTCATACGAACACCGGGGAGCTGTTTTTT; cdr3_aa: CASSTTRIHTNTGELFF
v_call: TRBV2; d_call: .; clone_size: .; j_call: TRBJ2-1; cdr3_nt: TGTGCCAGCAACACGGTCTACAATGAGCAGTTCTTC; cdr3_aa: CASNTVYNEQFF
v_call: TRBV9; d_call: TRBD1; clone_size: .; j_call: TRBJ1-1; cdr3_nt: TGTGCCAGCAGCGGAGCAGGGGGCCTTAACACTGAAGCTTTCTTT; cdr3_aa: CASSGAGGLNTEAFF
v_call: TRBV6-6; d_call: .; clone_size: .; j_call: TRBJ2-3; cdr3_nt: TGTGCCAGCAGTTACGGGCAGGGGAGCACAGATACGCAGTATTTT; cdr3_aa: CASSYGQGSTDTQYF
v_call: TRBV6-5; d_call: .; clone_size: .; j_call: TRBJ2-7; cdr3_nt: TGTGCCAGCAGTTACTCCTGGGCGTACGAGCAGTACTTC; cdr3_aa: CASSYSWAYEQYF
v_call: TRBV4-2; d_call: .; clone_size: .; j_call: TRBJ2-5; cdr3_nt: TGTGCCAGCAGCCAAGACGAGGGGGCGGGAGGAGAGACCCAGTACTTC; cdr3_aa: CASSQDEGAGGETQYF
v_call: TRBV11-3; d_call: TRBD1; clone_size: .; j_call: TRBJ1-5; cdr3_nt: TGTGCCAGCAGCTTGATGCGGGACAGAGCAAGCAATCAGCCCCAGCATTTT; cdr3_aa: CASSLMRDRASNQPQHF
v_call: TRBV27; d_call: TRBD2; clone_size: .; j_call: TRBJ2-7; cdr3_nt: TGTGCCAGCAGTTTCCCCGGGACTAGCGTTTACGAGCAGTACTTC; cdr3_aa: CASSFPGTSVYEQYF
v_call: TRBV4-2; d_call: .; clone_size: .; j_call: TRBJ1-1; cdr3_nt: TGTGCCAGCAGAGAGGACAGTAACACTGAAGCTTTCTTT; cdr3_aa: CASREDSNTEAFF
v_call: TRBV27; d_call: TRBD2; clone_size: .; j_call: TRBJ2-7; cdr3_nt: TGTGCCACCCGACTAGCGGGAGGTCGGGAGCAGTACTTC; cdr3_aa: CATRLAGGREQYF
v_call: TRBV4-1; d_call: .; clone_size: .; j_call: TRBJ1-6; cdr3_nt: TGCGCCAGCAGCCAAGGACCTTCACCCCTCCACTTT; cdr3_aa: CASSQGPSPLHF
v_call: TRBV10-2; d_call: .; clone_size: .; j_call: TRBJ1-2; cdr3_nt: TGCGCCAGCAGCCCCAGCCCCCAGGGCTACACCTTC; cdr3_aa: CASSPSPQGYTF
v_call: TRBV5-1; d_call: TRBD2; clone_size: .; j_call: TRBJ2-1; cdr3_nt: TGCGCCAGCAGCCTGACTAGCGGGGTGGATGAGCAGTTCTTC; cdr3_aa: CASSLTSGVDEQFF
v_call: TRBV9; d_call: .; clone_size: .; j_call: TRBJ2-3; cdr3_nt: TGTGCCAGCAGCGTAGCGATTTCAGATACGCAGTATTTT; cdr3_aa: CASSVAISDTQYF
v_call: TRBV6-5; d_call: .; clone_size: .; j_call: TRBJ1-3; cdr3_nt: TGTGCCAGCAGTTACTCGGGCAGCATGACTGGAAACACCATATATTTT; cdr3_aa: CASSYSGSMTGNTIYF
v_call: TRBV6-1; d_call: TRBD2; clone_size: .; j_call: TRBJ2-1; cdr3_nt: TGTGCCAGCAGTGAATTGGCTAGCGGGAGAGGTTCTGTTGAGCAGTTCTTC; cdr3_aa: CASSELASGRGSVEQFF
v_call: TRBV19; d_call: .; clone_size: few; j_call: TRBJ1-2; cdr3_nt: TGTGCCAGTACCGGGGGGGACTATGGCTACACCTTC; cdr3_aa: CASTGGDYGYTF
v_call: TRBV12-3/TRBV12-4; d_call: TRBD1; clone_size: .; j_call: TRBJ2-1; cdr3_nt: TGTGCCAGCACTTCAGACAGGGGAGAGCAGTTCTTC; cdr3_aa: CASTSDRGEQFF
v_call: TRBV6-5; d_call: TRBD1; clone_size: once; j_call: TRBJ1-1; cdr3_nt: TGTGCCAGCAGTTACTCTGTCGTTACAGGGGGTACTGAAGCTTTCTTT; cdr3_aa: CASSYSVVTGGTEAFF
v_call: TRBV5-1; d_call: TRBD1; clone_size: .; j_call: TRBJ2-7; cdr3_nt: TGCGCCAGCAGCTTACGGGACAGCTCCTACGAGCAGTACTTC; cdr3_aa: CASSLRDSSYEQYF
v_call: TRBV18; d_call: .; clone_size: .; j_call: TRBJ1-2; cdr3_nt: TGTGCCAGCTCACCGCGGCCCGGGGACGGCTACACCTTC; cdr3_aa: CASSPRPGDGYTF
v_call: TRBV28; d_call: .; clone_size: .; j_call: TRBJ2-7; cdr3_nt: TGTGCCAGCAGTTTCGGGTACGAGCAGTACTTC; cdr3_aa: CASSFGYEQYF
v_call: TRBV6-5; d_call: TRBD1; clone_size: .; j_call: TRBJ1-2; cdr3_nt: TGTGCCAGCAGTTACTCACAGGGGGTGAACTATGGCTACACCTTC; cdr3_aa: CASSYSQGVNYGYTF
v_call: TRBV27; d_call: .; clone_size: .; j_call: TRBJ2-1; cdr3_nt: TGTGCCACCGAGTACTCCCGGGAGCAGTTCTTC; cdr3_aa: CATEYSREQFF
v_call: TRBV11-2; d_call: TRBD1; clone_size: .; j_call: TRBJ2-3; cdr3_nt: TGTGCCAGCAGCTTAGGGGGCAGGGGGTCCACAGATACGCAGTATTTT; cdr3_aa: CASSLGGRGSTDTQYF
v_call: TRBV30; d_call: TRBD1; clone_size: .; j_call: TRBJ1-2; cdr3_nt: TGTGCCTGGACCAAGGGACAGGGACTCTATGGCTACACCTTC; cdr3_aa: CAWTKGQGLYGYTF
v_call: TRBV12-5; d_call: .; clone_size: .; j_call: TRBJ2-5; cdr3_nt: TGTGCTAGTGGTTTGGGACAGCACAGTGGGGAGACCCAGTACTTC; cdr3_aa: CASGLGQHSGETQYF
v_call: TRBV6-5; d_call: .; clone_size: .; j_call: TRBJ2-7; cdr3_nt: TGTGCCAGCAGTTCCAGCTTCGAGCAGTACTTC; cdr3_aa: CASSSSFEQYF
v_call: TRBV10-2; d_call: TRBD1; clone_size: few; j_call: TRBJ1-2; cdr3_nt: TGCGCCAGCAGGGCGGACCCAGGGGGGAGACATGGCTACACCTTC; cdr3_aa: CASRADPGGRHGYTF
v_call: TRBV5-1; d_call: .; clone_size: .; j_call: TRBJ2-3; cdr3_nt: TGCGCCAGCAGCTTCACAGATACGCAGTATTTT; cdr3_aa: CASSFTDTQYF
v_call: TRBV12-3/TRBV12-4; d_call: .; clone_size: .; j_call: TRBJ1-6; cdr3_nt: TGTGCCAGCAGTTGGCAGTATAATTCACCCCTCCACTTT; cdr3_aa: CASSWQYNSPLHF
v_call: TRBV9; d_call: TRBD1; clone_size: .; j_call: TRBJ2-7; cdr3_nt: TGTGCCAGCAGCGTAGGGGGACAGGGTGACGAGCAGTACTTC; cdr3_aa: CASSVGGQGDEQYF
v_call: TRBV14; d_call: .; clone_size: .; j_call: TRBJ1-6; cdr3_nt: TGTGCCAGCAGCCAAGGGGTTTTTTTGGGGAGTCCCCTCCACTTT; cdr3_aa: CASSQGVFLGSPLHF
v_call: TRBV6-5; d_call: .; clone_size: .; j_call: TRBJ2-2; cdr3_nt: TGTGCCAGCAGTTACTTAGCCGGGGTCACCGGGGAGCTGTTTTTT; cdr3_aa: CASSYLAGVTGELFF
v_call: TRBV5-4; d_call: .; clone_size: .; j_call: TRBJ2-7; cdr3_nt: TGTGCCAGCAGCTTCGGGCCGAGCGAGCAGTACTTC; cdr3_aa: CASSFGPSEQYF
v_call: TRBV19; d_call: TRBD1; clone_size: .; j_call: TRBJ1-2; cdr3_nt: TGTGCCAGTAGTGATACAGGGGGAAAACACTATGGCTACACCTTC; cdr3_aa: CASSDTGGKHYGYTF
v_call: TRBV6-6; d_call: .; clone_size: .; j_call: TRBJ1-1; cdr3_nt: TGTGCCAGCAGCCCTCCTGGGAACACTGAAGCTTTCTTT; cdr3_aa: CASSPPGNTEAFF
v_call: TRBV4-3; d_call: .; clone_size: .; j_call: TRBJ1-2; cdr3_nt: TGCGCCAGCAGCCAAGATAAGGGTTTTTACTATGGCTACACCTTC; cdr3_aa: CASSQDKGFYYGYTF
v_call: TRBV4-1; d_call: .; clone_size: .; j_call: TRBJ2-3; cdr3_nt: TGCGCCAGCAGCCGGGGGGATGCTCCCGCAGATACGCAGTATTTT; cdr3_aa: CASSRGDAPADTQYF